This T cell receptor beta chain was obtained from a study of OX40 agonist ivuxolimab in advanced cancers. Across the study: A diagnosis of hepatocellular carcinoma, melanoma, renal cell or head and neck cancer was present in dose-escalation patients.

Some clones are missing from TCRdb's copy, which holds only in-frame ones; the method was immunoSEQ multiplex PCR. Seen here are roughly 42,000 clones, about 89% observed once, and the top ten hold about 30%. The germline CDR1 and CDR2 sequences are SNHLY and FYNNEI. V lost 3 bases, J lost 3 bases, and 3 bases stayed unmatched. CDR3 size: 15 residues. The TCR originated in an adult with an advanced solid tumor such as melanoma, head and neck, liver or kidney cancer. The V gene is TRBV2, the J gene TRBJ1-1; 11 bases map to TRBD1. The sequences come from CD4+ or CD8+ T cells sorted from blood, collected in a trial of the OX40 agonist ivuxolimab. CDR3 DNA: TGTGCCAGCAGTGATCGGGGACAGGGGGACACTGAAGCTTTCTTT. It yields the protein CASSDRGQGDTEAFF.